A selection of T cell receptor beta chains follows, all from one sample in a study of CD8 T cells in Susac syndrome. MiXCR, applied by TCRdb to the immunoSEQ multiplex PCR reads, yields one record per CDR3 protein. The repertoire includes some 160,000 distinct CDR3 sequences, approximately 94% of them detected once, and 0.1% to 0.12% sits in the top ten. Sequencing used CD4+ T cells from PBMCs. Receptors originate from a human donor with Susac syndrome. CDR3s include the opening cysteine and the closing phenylalanine or tryptophan. Fields, in order: clone size, J gene, V gene, CDR3 length, D gene, CDR3 protein, CDR3 DNA. D genes are given only for firm matches. The size of a clone is reported for some rows only, either as once, few or many, or as a class for expanded clones.

>NA|TRBJ2-1|TRBV3-1|15|TRBD2
CASSPGLAGNNEQFF
TGTGCCAGCAGCCCTGGACTAGCGGGGAACAATGAGCAGTTCTTC
>NA|TRBJ2-7|TRBV5-4|17|NA
CASSLGGAGSKLYEQYF
TGTGCCAGCAGCTTGGGAGGGGCAGGATCCAAACTATACGAGCAGTACTTC
>NA|TRBJ2-1|TRBV27|15|NA
CASSLPTGIYNEQFF
TGTGCCAGCAGTTTGCCAACAGGGATCTACAATGAGCAGTTCTTC
>few|TRBJ2-7|TRBV6-5|15|NA
CASSYGEGQTYEQYF
TGTGCCAGCAGTTACGGGGAGGGACAGACCTACGAGCAGTACTTC
>NA|TRBJ1-1|TRBV4-2|15|NA
CASSQDRRRDTEAFF
TGTGCCAGCAGCCAAGATCGGAGGAGGGACACTGAAGCTTTCTTT
>once|TRBJ2-7|TRBV10-3|15|NA
CAISEGPGPSYEQYF
TGTGCCATCAGTGAGGGTCCGGGCCCCTCCTACGAGCAGTACTTC
>once|TRBJ1-1|TRBV20-1|14|NA
CSADQGNMNTEAFF
TGCAGTGCTGATCAGGGGAACATGAACACTGAAGCTTTCTTT
>NA|TRBJ2-7|TRBV24-1|13|NA
CATPRGISYEQYF
TGTGCCACCCCTAGGGGTATCTCCTACGAGCAGTACTTC
>once|TRBJ1-1|TRBV5-1|15|NA
CASSLVIGADTEAFF
TGCGCCAGCAGCTTGGTCATCGGGGCGGACACTGAAGCTTTCTTT
>NA|TRBJ2-7|TRBV29-1|11|NA
CSVEGSHEQYF
TGCAGCGTTGAAGGGTCCCACGAGCAGTACTTC
>NA|TRBJ1-1|TRBV9|12|TRBD1
CASSPEDREAFF
TGTGCCAGCAGCCCTGAGGACAGGGAAGCTTTCTTT
>NA|TRBJ2-3|TRBV20-1|12|TRBD2
CSAGTSGDTQYF
TGCAGTGCTGGGACTAGCGGAGATACGCAGTATTTT
>NA|TRBJ1-2|TRBV20-1|14|TRBD1
CSAVGPGQEYGYTF
TGCAGTGCCGTAGGACCCGGACAGGAGTATGGCTACACCTTC
>NA|TRBJ2-1|TRBV5-1|15|TRBD1
CASSLTITGDDEQFF
TGCGCCAGCAGCTTAACGATTACAGGGGACGATGAGCAGTTCTTC
>NA|TRBJ2-7|TRBV6-5|15|TRBD1
CASSYIGQGSYEQYF
TGTGCCAGCAGTTACATCGGACAGGGGAGCTACGAGCAGTACTTC
>NA|TRBJ1-3|TRBV2|12|NA
CASSWVGDTIYF
TGTGCCAGCAGTTGGGTGGGAGACACCATATATTTT
>NA|TRBJ1-2|TRBV9|15|NA
CASSVATSGFYGYTF
TGTGCCAGCAGCGTAGCTACGTCTGGTTTTTATGGCTACACCTTC
>NA|TRBJ1-2|TRBV25-1|14|TRBD1
CASREPDRAHGYTF
TGTGCCAGCAGGGAACCCGACAGGGCCCATGGCTACACCTTC
>NA|TRBJ2-3|TRBV7-9|15|NA
CASSHGSQSTDTQYF
TGTGCCAGCAGCCATGGAAGCCAGAGCACAGATACGCAGTATTTT
>NA|TRBJ1-3|TRBV7-9|19|NA
CASSPSVGQRTDSGNTIYF
TGTGCCAGCAGCCCTAGCGTTGGACAGCGAACTGACTCTGGAAACACCATATATTTT
>few|TRBJ1-2|TRBV18|13|NA
CASSLDLNYGYTF
TGTGCCAGCTCACTAGACCTTAACTATGGCTACACCTTC
>NA|TRBJ1-3|TRBV6-5|17|NA
CASSSLGGGISGNTIYF
TGTGCCAGCAGTTCCCTCGGCGGGGGAATCTCTGGAAACACCATATATTTT
>NA|TRBJ2-7|TRBV20-1|14|NA
CSARDRGSFYEQYF
TGCAGTGCTAGAGATCGCGGATCCTTCTACGAGCAGTACTTC
>NA|TRBJ1-1|TRBV4-3|15|NA
CASSRGEGLNTEAFF
TGCGCCAGCAGCCGGGGGGAGGGCCTGAACACTGAAGCTTTCTTT
>NA|TRBJ2-3|TRBV20-1|12|NA
CSARVATDTQYF
TGCAGTGCTAGGGTAGCAACAGATACGCAGTATTTT
>NA|TRBJ1-2|TRBV2|15|NA
CASSEEAGSNYGYTF
TGTGCCAGCAGTGAGGAGGCAGGTTCTAACTATGGCTACACCTTC
>NA|TRBJ2-1|TRBV14|17|TRBD1
CASSTQKTGGAYNEQFF
TGTGCCAGCAGCACCCAAAAGACAGGGGGCGCGTACAATGAGCAGTTCTTC
>NA|TRBJ1-5|TRBV7-2|15|TRBD1
CASSEQTGIHQPQHF
TGTGCCAGCAGCGAACAGACAGGGATCCATCAGCCCCAGCATTTT
>few|TRBJ2-7|TRBV4-2|14|TRBD1
CASSQGGQGYEQYF
TGTGCCAGCAGCCAGGGAGGACAGGGCTACGAGCAGTACTTC
>NA|TRBJ2-3|TRBV6-5|17|TRBD2
CASSYSTGGGYTDTQYF
TGTGCCAGCAGTTACTCGACGGGCGGGGGATACACAGATACGCAGTATTTT
>NA|TRBJ2-2|TRBV5-1|14|NA
CASSLLQDSGELFF
TGCGCCAGCAGCTTACTCCAGGACAGCGGGGAGCTGTTTTTT
>NA|TRBJ1-2|TRBV6-2/TRBV6-3|14|NA
CASSYGGGHYGYTF
TGTGCCAGCAGTTATGGAGGCGGACACTATGGCTACACCTTC
>NA|TRBJ2-1|TRBV30|13|NA
CAWARGAYNEQFF
TGTGCCTGGGCGCGAGGGGCCTACAATGAGCAGTTCTTC
>NA|TRBJ1-6|TRBV5-6|13|NA
CASSLGANTPLHF
TGTGCCAGCAGCTTGGGGGCCAACACACCCCTCCACTTT
>NA|TRBJ2-5|TRBV5-1|16|NA
CASSLDNPGRGETQYF
TGCGCCAGCAGCTTGGATAACCCGGGCCGAGGGGAGACCCAGTACTTC
>NA|TRBJ2-4|TRBV7-9|15|NA
CASSNRDIAKNIQYF
TGTGCCAGCAGCAACAGGGACATAGCCAAAAACATTCAGTACTTC
>NA|TRBJ2-7|TRBV6-6|13|NA
CASSYASDPGSYF
TGTGCCAGCAGTTACGCGTCGGACCCCGGGTCGTACTTC
>NA|TRBJ1-5|TRBV12-3/TRBV12-4|15|NA
CASTQSGLSNQPQHF
TGTGCCAGCACTCAGTCGGGGCTTAGCAATCAGCCCCAGCATTTT
>NA|TRBJ1-2|TRBV10-3|16|NA
CAISESAAAAGYGYTF
TGTGCCATCAGTGAGTCGGCGGCGGCGGCCGGCTATGGCTACACCTTC
>NA|TRBJ2-7|TRBV6-2/TRBV6-3|14|NA
CASSRTPIAYEQYF
TGTGCCAGCAGTCGCACCCCTATCGCCTACGAGCAGTACTTC
>NA|TRBJ2-1|TRBV5-6|16|TRBD2
CASSLGAGGRVNEQFF
TGTGCCAGCAGCTTAGGGGCGGGGGGGCGCGTCAATGAGCAGTTCTTC
>NA|TRBJ1-1|TRBV7-2|14|NA
CASSIRWGNTEAFF
TGTGCCAGCAGCATACGCTGGGGGAACACTGAAGCTTTCTTT
>NA|TRBJ2-5|TRBV10-3|15|TRBD2
CATKTSGGRGETQYF
TGTGCCACCAAAACTAGCGGGGGGAGAGGAGAGACCCAGTACTTC
>NA|TRBJ2-1|TRBV5-4|16|TRBD2
CASSRTSGGGYNEQFF
TGTGCCAGCAGTCGCACTAGCGGGGGGGGCTACAATGAGCAGTTCTTC
>NA|TRBJ2-7|TRBV14|16|NA
CASSPLGRGKYLEQYF
TGTGCCAGCAGCCCCCTAGGGAGGGGGAAGTACCTCGAGCAGTACTTC
>NA|TRBJ2-7|TRBV20-1|12|TRBD1
CSATTGSYEQYF
TGCAGTGCCACGACAGGGTCCTACGAGCAGTACTTC
>NA|TRBJ1-5|TRBV12-3/TRBV12-4|14|TRBD1
CASSSDRANQPQHF
TGTGCCAGCAGCTCGGACAGGGCCAATCAGCCCCAGCATTTT
>NA|TRBJ2-1|TRBV14|13|NA
CASSQGAPVYQFF
TGTGCCAGCAGCCAAGGGGCCCCTGTATATCAGTTCTTC
>NA|TRBJ2-7|TRBV14|16|TRBD1
CASSQDPGQGSYEQYF
TGTGCCAGCAGCCAAGACCCGGGACAGGGATCCTACGAGCAGTACTTC
>few|TRBJ1-1|TRBV12-3/TRBV12-4|11|NA
CASSLDTEAFF
TGTGCCAGCAGCCTAGATACTGAAGCTTTCTTT
>NA|TRBJ1-1|TRBV25-1|15|TRBD1
CASSTSGTEDTEAFF
TGTGCCAGCAGTACATCCGGGACAGAAGACACTGAAGCTTTCTTT
>few|TRBJ2-6|TRBV12-3/TRBV12-4|15|TRBD1
CASSWTGPGANVLTF
TGTGCCAGCAGCTGGACAGGACCCGGGGCCAACGTCCTGACTTTC
>NA|TRBJ2-5|TRBV4-2|18|TRBD2
CASSQDRLTGGPEETQYF
TGTGCCAGCAGCCAAGATCGGTTGACGGGGGGGCCGGAGGAGACCCAGTACTTC
>NA|TRBJ1-1|TRBV29-1|14|NA
CSVERRGMNTEAFF
TGCAGCGTTGAACGGCGGGGGATGAACACTGAAGCTTTCTTT
>once|TRBJ1-6|TRBV20-1|14|TRBD1
CSAREGTGNSPLHF
TGCAGTGCTAGAGAAGGGACAGGGAATTCACCCCTCCACTTT
>NA|TRBJ2-2|TRBV7-2|15|TRBD1
CASSTWTGGTGELFF
TGTGCCAGCAGCACTTGGACAGGGGGCACCGGGGAGCTGTTTTTT
>NA|TRBJ2-7|TRBV20-1|16|NA
CSAARDTARITYEQYF
TGCAGTGCCGCCCGGGACACTGCTAGAATAACCTACGAGCAGTACTTC